A single sample gave rise to the 15 T cell receptor beta chains below, sequenced in a study of blood T cell repertoires in COVID-19. Using immunoSEQ multiplex PCR, the repertoire was profiled, and TCRdb retains in-frame clones only, with some absent. The data hold more than 250,000 clones, with 70% to 90% observed a single time. Sequencing input: PBMCs or T cells enriched from blood (not recorded which). These receptors all come from a woman aged 18-29 years who had recovered from COVID-19.

The CDR3 here is CASRNRISYEQYF. CDR3 DNA: TGTGCCAGCAGGAACAGAATTTCCTACGAGCAGTACTTC. V and J are TRBV28 and TRBJ2-7; D gene unclear. The CDR3 length is 13 residues. CDR1 and CDR2 (germline): MDHEN, SYDVKM. V was trimmed by 6 bases and J by 1 base, leaving 10 bases between them. Looking up the rest from reference TRBV28 and TRBJ2-7 gives the full variable domain: DVKVTQSSRYLVKRTGEKVFLECVQDMDHENMFWYRQDPGLGLRLIYFSYDVKMKEKGDIPEGYSVSREKKERFSLILESASTNQTSMYLCASRNRISYEQYFGPGTRLTVT.

The genes are TRBV24-1 and TRBJ2-1, with 7 bases fitting TRBD1. V lost 3 bases and J lost 10; bases outside the gene matches: 5. The germline V gene encodes CDR1 KGHDR and CDR2 SFDVKD. The CDR3 length is 13 residues. Here the CDR3 DNA reads TGTGCCACCAGTGATCCCGGGACAGCAGAGCAGTTCTTC. This sequence encodes CATSDPGTAEQFF.

V and J are TRBV18 and TRBJ1-1; D not resolved. The V gene's germline CDR1 is KGHSH and CDR2 LQKENI. Trimming removed 5 bases at V and 8 bases at J, with 9 bases between. The CDR3 is 11 amino acids. The CDR3 is CASSRGIEAFF. DNA for the CDR3: TGTGCCAGCTCAAGAGGTATAGAAGCTTTCTTT.

The chain carries TRBV9 and TRBJ2-7; TRBD1 is a possible D gene (6 bases). The V gene lost 3 bases and the J gene lost 3 bases, with 7 bases spanning the gap. The CDR3 has 12 residues. The germline V gene encodes CDR1 SGDLS and CDR2 YYNGEE. CDR3 nucleotides: TGTGCCAGCAGCGCGGACAGCTACGAGCAGTACTTC. Translated, it gives CASSADSYEQYF.

The chain employs TRBV2 and TRBJ2-2, with D possibly being TRBD2 (7 bases). The CDR3 has 16 amino acids. Between the trimmed V and J ends, which lost 2 bases and 7 bases, there was a span of 17 bases. CDR1 is SNHLY and CDR2 is FYNNEI in the germline V gene. Written as DNA, the CDR3 is TGTGCCAGCAGTGAATCGACGGGGGGCTTCAGCGGGGAGCTGTTTTTT. Translating it yields CASSESTGGFSGELFF.

The V and J genes are TRBV4-1 and TRBJ2-2; possible D gene TRBD2, 5 bases. CDR3 size: 19 residues. CDR1 is MGHRA and CDR2 is YSYEKL in the germline V gene. The V and J ends lost 1 base and 7 bases respectively, with 25 bases between them. CDR3 in amino acids: CASSQAPTAREISIGELFF. The CDR3 DNA reads as TGCGCCAGCAGCCAAGCCCCTACCGCGAGGGAAATATCGATCGGGGAGCTGTTTTTT.

This rearrangement joins TRBV19 to TRBJ1-1, with D perhaps TRBD1 (5 bases). The V end lost 8 bases, the J end lost 5 bases, and 15 bases lay between the germline ends. Germline CDR1 LNHDA, CDR2 SQIVND (reference sequence). The CDR3 sequence is 13 residues long. DNA for the CDR3: TGTGCCAGTTCCCTCGGGGGGAGGACTGAAGCTTTCTTT. It is translated as CASSLGGRTEAFF.

This chain uses TRBV7-3 with TRBJ2-3; possible D gene TRBD1, 5 bases. The germline V gene has CDR1 SGHTA and CDR2 FQGTGA. The CDR3 consists of 13 residues. V gave up 5 bases and J gave up 2 bases, with 8 bases separating them. Written as DNA, the CDR3 is TGTGCCAGCAGCACAGGACCCACAGATACGCAGTATTTT. Protein sequence: CASSTGPTDTQYF.

This chain uses TRBV2 with TRBJ1-2; D is ambiguous. Germline loops: CDR1 SNHLY, CDR2 FYNNEI. The CDR3 contains 15 residues. The V end was cut by 0 bases, the J end by 2 bases, with 10 bases between. The CDR3 reads CASSEAGQVNYGYTF. Here the CDR3 DNA reads TGTGCCAGCAGTGAAGCTGGTCAGGTAAACTATGGCTACACCTTC.

The V call is TRBV4-1, the J call TRBJ2-7, with TRBD2 matching 13 bases. The CDR3 has 16 amino acids. Unmatched junction bases numbered 1, after V lost 0 bases and J lost 2 bases. Germline CDR1 reads MGHRA; CDR2 reads YSYEKL. The CDR3 here is CASSQEGLAGAYEQYF. The CDR3 nucleotides read TGCGCCAGCAGCCAAGAAGGACTAGCGGGAGCCTACGAGCAGTACTTC.

The rearrangement joins TRBV20-1 to TRBJ1-1; D remains unclear. Germline V gives CDR1 DFQATT, CDR2 SNEGSKA (reference sequence). V was pared by 3 bases and J by 1 base, with 12 bases between. This CDR3 is built from 14 residues. The CDR3 loop reads CSASFQQTNTEAFF. CDR3 sequence (DNA): TGCAGTGCTAGTTTCCAACAAACGAACACTGAAGCTTTCTTT.

This rearrangement joins TRBV18 to TRBJ2-6, with D possibly TRBD2 on 6 matching bases. In germline, CDR1 is KGHSH, CDR2 LQKENI. Trimming stripped 5 bases from V and 2 bases from J, with 16 bases between. The CDR3 runs 17 residues. The CDR3 is CASSALGGTTGANVLTF. The DNA of the CDR3 is TGTGCCAGCTCAGCCCTGGGGGGAACAACTGGGGCCAACGTCCTGACTTTC.

The chain links TRBV28 to TRBJ2-5; weak D call: TRBD1 (6 bases). The length of the CDR3 is 13 residues. Germline CDR1 and CDR2: MDHEN and SYDVKM. V shed 4 bases and J shed 1 base, with 7 bases lying between them. The chain's CDR3 is CASSSQGQETQYF. In nucleotides, the CDR3 is TGTGCCAGCAGTTCACAGGGCCAAGAGACCCAGTACTTC.

V gene TRBV5-1 combines with J gene TRBJ1-6; D perhaps matches TRBD1 (5 bases). Germline CDR1 SGHRS, CDR2 YFSETQ. V lost 3 bases and J 10 bases, leaving 17 bases between the germline ends. The CDR3 runs to 15 residues. The CDR3 sequence: CASSSTVLEGSPLHF. CDR3 DNA sequence: TGCGCCAGCAGCTCGACAGTTCTGGAGGGGTCACCCCTCCACTTT.

The chain carries TRBV12-5 and TRBJ2-7; weak D call: TRBD2 (7 bases). CDR3 length equals 12 residues. The germline V gene encodes CDR1 LGHNT and CDR2 FRNRAP. V gave up 4 bases and J gave up 6 bases, with 10 bases separating them. The DNA for the CDR3 is TGTGCTAGTGGTTCGGGGGGCCGCGAGCAGTACTTC. Translated: CASGSGGREQYF.